The 9 T cell receptor beta chains in this list originate from one sample, sequenced in a study of CD4 T cells in relation to SARS-CoV-2 and coronaviruses. These receptors' targets are unknown. Measured with immunoSEQ multiplex PCR; TCRdb has only the in-frame clones, and not every one. Among about 35,000 clones listed, 70% to 85% were seen once. Sample: memory CD4+ T cells from PBMCs, cultured in vitro. The receptors come from an adult with COVID-19.

This sequence joins TRBV18 and TRBJ2-1; TRBD1 matches 9 bases. The germline CDR1 and CDR2 sequences are KGHSH and LQKENI. J was trimmed by 6 bases and V by 1 base; bases with no gene match: 4. CDR3 length: 15 residues. The CDR3 DNA reads as TGTGCCAGCTCACCACAGGGGACAGGGATCAATGAGCAGTTCTTC. Its translation is CASSPQGTGINEQFF. Combining the CDR3 with reference TRBV18 and TRBJ2-1 gives the whole variable domain NAGVMQNPRHLVRRRGQEARLRCSPMKGHSHVYWYRQLPEEGLKFMVYLQKENIIDESGMPKERFSAEFPKEGPSILRIQQVVRGDSAAYFCASSPQGTGINEQFFGPGTRLTVL.

The J gene is TRBJ2-6, the V gene TRBV27, with TRBD1 identical over 7 bases. Germline V gives CDR1 MNHEY, CDR2 SMNVEV (reference sequence). The CDR3 is made up of 17 amino acids. With V trimmed by 0 bases and J by 3 bases, 5 bases remained unmatched. As DNA, the CDR3 is TGTGCCAGCAGTTTATCAGGGGGCTGGGTTGGGGCCAACGTCCTGACTTTC. Protein sequence: CASSLSGGWVGANVLTF.

This chain joins TRBV6-2 or TRBV6-3 and TRBJ2-7; 8 bases are a match to TRBD1. CDR3 length: 14 amino acids. Germline V gene lookup returns CDR1 MNHEY and CDR2 SVGEGT. With V trimmed by 2 bases and J by 3 bases, 3 bases remained unmatched. The CDR3 DNA is TGTGCCAGCAGTTACGGGACAGGATTCTACGAGCAGTACTTC. Protein product: CASSYGTGFYEQYF.

The V gene is TRBV10-3, the J gene TRBJ1-6; weak D call: TRBD1 (5 bases). The germline gives CDR1 ENHRY, CDR2 SYGVKD. CDR3 length: 12 amino acids. Trimming took 6 bases from V and 13 from J, leaving 13 bases between them. The CDR3 reads CAISPDRNPLHF. The CDR3, as DNA: TGTGCCATCAGCCCTGACAGAAACCCCCTCCACTTT.

The chain recombines TRBV3-1 (or the pseudogene TRBV3-2) with TRBJ2-5; no reliable D call. V was trimmed by 4 bases and J by 2 bases, leaving 17 bases between them. CDR1 LGHDT and CDR2 YNNKEL come from the germline V gene (reference sequence). The CDR3 has 16 residues. The chain's CDR3 is CASSPRDPHPQETQYF. The CDR3 DNA reads as TGTGCCAGCAGCCCCAGAGACCCACACCCTCAAGAGACCCAGTACTTC.

V and J are TRBV5-1 and TRBJ2-2, with 8 bases identical to TRBD1. The junction had 6 bases not matched to a gene; V was cut back by 3 bases and J by 5 bases. Germline V gene sequence: CDR1 SGHRS, CDR2 YFSETQ. The CDR3 has 15 amino acids. CDR3 sequence (DNA): TGCGCCAGCAGCTCTACAGGGGGGCGAACCGGGGAGCTGTTTTTT. This codes for CASSSTGGRTGELFF. Variable domain in full (rest from reference TRBV5-1 and TRBJ2-2): KAGVTQTPRYLIKTRGQQVTLSCSPISGHRSVSWYQQTPGQGLQFLFEYFSETQRNKGNFPGRFSGRQFSNSRSEMNVSTLELGDSALYLCASSSTGGRTGELFFGEGSRLTVL.

V and J are TRBV7-8 and TRBJ1-1; D gene unclear. From germline, CDR1 is SGHVS and CDR2 FQNEAQ. The CDR3 consists of 13 residues. Deletions cut 4 bases from V and 1 base from J, with 7 bases between. The CDR3 spells CASSYGENTEAFF. The CDR3 nucleotides read TGTGCCAGCAGCTACGGGGAGAACACTGAAGCTTTCTTT.

The sample holds one count of this clone. J is TRBJ2-7 and V is TRBV6-5, with 9 bases aligning to TRBD1. The V segment lost 6 bases and the J segment 3 bases; nucleotides outside the gene matches: 6. This CDR3 contains 14 residues. CDR1 is MNHEY, CDR2 SVGAGI, per germline. The CDR3 here is CASSTGTGSYEQYF. For the CDR3, the DNA is TGTGCCAGCAGCACCGGGACAGGGAGCTACGAGCAGTACTTC.

V usage is TRBV5-1 and J usage is TRBJ2-7; D gene ambiguous. Trimming took 1 base from V and 5 from J, leaving 10 bases between them. There are 13 residues in the CDR3. In germline, CDR1 is SGHRS, CDR2 YFSETQ. The CDR3 spells CASSLNPVDEQYF. CDR3 DNA sequence: TGCGCCAGCAGCTTGAATCCAGTGGACGAGCAGTACTTC.